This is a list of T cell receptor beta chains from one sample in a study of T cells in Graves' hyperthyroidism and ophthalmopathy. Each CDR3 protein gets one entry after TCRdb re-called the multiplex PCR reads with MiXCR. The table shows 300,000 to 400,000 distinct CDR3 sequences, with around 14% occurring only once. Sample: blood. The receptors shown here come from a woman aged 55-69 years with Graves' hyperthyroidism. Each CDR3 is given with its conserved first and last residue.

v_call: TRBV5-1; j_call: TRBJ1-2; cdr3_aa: CASSTGQITYGYTF
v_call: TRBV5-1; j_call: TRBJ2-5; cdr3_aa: CASSGGQGAHETQCF
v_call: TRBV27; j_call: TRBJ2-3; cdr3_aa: CASSTRLAVSTDTQYF
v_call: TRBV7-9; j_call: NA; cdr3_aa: CASSQRDNAYEQFF
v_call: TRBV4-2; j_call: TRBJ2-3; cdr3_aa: CASSQAHSTSGRRDTQYF
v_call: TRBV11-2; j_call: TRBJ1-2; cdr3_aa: CASSLDGTGGNYGYTF
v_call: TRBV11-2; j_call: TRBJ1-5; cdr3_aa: CASSPGEGNQPQHF
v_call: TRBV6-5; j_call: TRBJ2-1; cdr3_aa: CASSYSGTSGRRSHNEQFF
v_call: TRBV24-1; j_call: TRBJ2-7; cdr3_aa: CATSDLGYGGEQYF
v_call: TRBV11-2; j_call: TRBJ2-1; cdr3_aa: CASSLENNGEQFF